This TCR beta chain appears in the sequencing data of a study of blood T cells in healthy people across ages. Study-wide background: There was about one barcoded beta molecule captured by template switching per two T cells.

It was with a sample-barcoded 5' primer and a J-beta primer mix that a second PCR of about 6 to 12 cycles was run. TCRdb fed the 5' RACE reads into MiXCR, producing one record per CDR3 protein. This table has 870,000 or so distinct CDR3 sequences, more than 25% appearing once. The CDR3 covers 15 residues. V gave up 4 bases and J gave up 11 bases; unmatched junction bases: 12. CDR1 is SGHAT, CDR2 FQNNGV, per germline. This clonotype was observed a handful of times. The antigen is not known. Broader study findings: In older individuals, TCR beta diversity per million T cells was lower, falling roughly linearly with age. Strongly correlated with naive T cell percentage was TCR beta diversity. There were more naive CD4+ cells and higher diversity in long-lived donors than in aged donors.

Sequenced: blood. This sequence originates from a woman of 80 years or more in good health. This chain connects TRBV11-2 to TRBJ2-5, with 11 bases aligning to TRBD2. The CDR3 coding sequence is TGTGCCAGCAGCTCCCTAGCGGGGGGCCCTAATGAGCAGTACTTC. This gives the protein CASSSLAGGPNEQYF.